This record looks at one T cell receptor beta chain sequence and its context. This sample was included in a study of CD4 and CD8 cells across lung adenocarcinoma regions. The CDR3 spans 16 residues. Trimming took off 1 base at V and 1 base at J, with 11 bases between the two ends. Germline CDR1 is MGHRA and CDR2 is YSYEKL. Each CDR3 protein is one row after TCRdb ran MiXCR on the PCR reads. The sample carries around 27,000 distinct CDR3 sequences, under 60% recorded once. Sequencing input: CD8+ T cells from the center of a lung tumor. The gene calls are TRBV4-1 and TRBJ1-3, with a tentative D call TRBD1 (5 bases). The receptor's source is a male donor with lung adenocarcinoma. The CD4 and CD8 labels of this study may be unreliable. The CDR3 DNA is TGCGCCAGCAGCCAAGGTTGGGGGGATTCTGGAAACACCATATATTTT. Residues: CASSQGWGDSGNTIYF.